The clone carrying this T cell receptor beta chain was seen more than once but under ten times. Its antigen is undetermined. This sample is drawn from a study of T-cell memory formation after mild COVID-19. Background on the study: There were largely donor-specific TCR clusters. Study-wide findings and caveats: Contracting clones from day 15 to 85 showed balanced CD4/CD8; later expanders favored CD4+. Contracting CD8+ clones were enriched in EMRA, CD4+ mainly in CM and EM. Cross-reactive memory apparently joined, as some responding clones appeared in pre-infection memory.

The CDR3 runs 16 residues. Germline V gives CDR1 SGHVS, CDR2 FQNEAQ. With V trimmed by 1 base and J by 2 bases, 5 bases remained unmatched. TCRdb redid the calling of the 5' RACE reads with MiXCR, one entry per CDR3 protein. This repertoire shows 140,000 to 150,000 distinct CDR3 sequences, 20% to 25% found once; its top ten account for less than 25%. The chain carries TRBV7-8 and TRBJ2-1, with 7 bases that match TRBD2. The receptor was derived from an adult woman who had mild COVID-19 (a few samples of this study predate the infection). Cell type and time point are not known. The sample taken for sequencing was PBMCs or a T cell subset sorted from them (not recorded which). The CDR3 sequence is CASSLVAGVPYNEQFF. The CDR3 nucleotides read TGTGCCAGCAGCTTAGTTGCGGGAGTTCCCTACAATGAGCAGTTCTTC.